Detailed here is one T cell receptor beta chain. Unmatched junction bases numbered 6, after V lost 5 bases and J lost 0 bases. CDR3 length equals 15 residues. The germline CDR1 and CDR2 sequences are PRHDT and FYEKMQ (reference sequence). This entry comes from a study of PD-1 and CTLA-4 blockade in melanoma. Sequencing was performed with immunoSEQ multiplex PCR; in TCRdb, only in-frame clones are kept and a portion is missing. The repertoire includes tens of thousands of clones, about nine tenths of them detected once, and almost 6.5% sits in the top ten. The chain employs TRBV13 and TRBJ1-1; TRBD1 agrees at 7 bases. The sequencing used CD8+ T cells from peripheral blood, collected from a patient given anti-PD-1 treatment. This sequence was found in a human donor with melanoma. In DNA, the CDR3 is TGTGCCAGCAGCCCCGTGACAGGGATGAACACTGAAGCTTTCTTT. Translating gives CASSPVTGMNTEAFF.